What follows are 20 T cell receptor beta chains derived from one specimen sequenced in a study of blood T cells in healthy people across ages. A J-beta primer mix and a sample-barcoded 5' primer were used in a second PCR of about 6 to 12 cycles. Using its own MiXCR run on the 5' RACE reads, TCRdb lists one record per CDR3 protein. The data hold 1.5 million to 1.9 million distinct CDR3 sequences, with 35% to 45% observed a single time. Material for sequencing was blood. The receptors derive from a woman aged 18-35 years in good health.

This chain's CDR3 is CASTEQNNEQFF. The CDR3 nucleotides are TGTGCCAGCACCGAACAAAACAATGAGCAGTTCTTC. The genes are TRBV6-2 or TRBV6-3 and TRBJ2-1; D remains unclear. The germline gives CDR1 MNHEY, CDR2 SVGEGT. The V gene lost 7 bases and the J gene lost 5 bases, with 9 bases spanning the gap. The CDR3 loop spans 12 amino acids.

This clonotype was counted ten times or more. CDR3 DNA sequence: TGCGCCAGCAGCCAAGTTAAGGGCGTCTATGGCTACACCTTC. Translated, it gives CASSQVKGVYGYTF. V and J are TRBV4-1 and TRBJ1-2, with D unclear. CDR1 and CDR2 from the germline V gene are MGHRA and YSYEKL. There are 14 residues in the CDR3. The germline V and J ends were trimmed by 1 base and 4 bases, with 10 bases remaining between them.

This clonotype has only a few counts. The J gene is TRBJ2-1, the V gene TRBV7-2; tentative D call: TRBD2 (5 bases). The CDR3 sequence is 18 residues long. The V gene's germline CDR1 is SGHTA and CDR2 FQGNSA. The V and J ends lost 5 bases and 4 bases respectively, with 24 bases between them. The CDR3 protein is CASSVGVWELFGYNEQFF. The CDR3 DNA is TGTGCCAGCAGCGTAGGAGTTTGGGAGCTCTTCGGTTACAATGAGCAGTTCTTC.

The sample holds a few counts of this clonotype. The chain carries TRBV7-9 and TRBJ1-5; D not certain. CDR1 and CDR2 (germline): SEHNR, FQNEAQ (reference sequence). The V gene lost 8 bases and the J gene lost 9 bases, with 8 bases spanning the gap. The CDR3 has 10 amino acids. The CDR3 sequence: CASGTSPQHF. The CDR3 region has the DNA TGTGCCAGCGGCACATCGCCCCAGCATTTT.

This clonotype was detected only a few times. This sequence joins TRBV4-3 and TRBJ2-1; D gene ambiguous. CDR1 is LGHNA and CDR2 is YSLEER in the germline V gene. This CDR3 is 17 amino acids long. The V gene lost 0 bases and the J gene lost 0 bases, with 12 bases spanning the gap. The CDR3 sequence is CASSQDYTGLSYNEQFF. The CDR3, as DNA: TGCGCCAGCAGCCAAGACTATACCGGGCTCTCCTACAATGAGCAGTTCTTC.

This clonotype was detected a few times. This chain connects TRBV4-1 to TRBJ2-5; tentative D call: TRBD1 (5 bases). Trimming took off 2 bases at V and 4 bases at J, with 8 bases between the two ends. CDR3 size: 13 residues. Germline CDR1 and CDR2: MGHRA and YSYEKL. CDR3 bases: TGCGCCAGCAGCCAAAACAGGCTAGAGACCCAGTACTTC. The encoded protein is CASSQNRLETQYF.

This clonotype showed up just a few times. The V and J genes are TRBV12-3 or TRBV12-4 and TRBJ2-5; 8 nucleotides agree with TRBD1. The CDR3 has 12 residues. V shed 4 bases and J 11 bases; nucleotides not matched to a gene: 6. The CDR3, as DNA: TGTGCCAGCAGTTGGACAGGGTCGTATCAGTACTTC. Amino acids: CASSWTGSYQYF.

The chain employs TRBV6-6 and TRBJ1-5, with a tentative D call TRBD1 (5 bases). The V gene lost 2 bases and the J gene lost 7 bases, with 12 bases spanning the gap. The germline V gene encodes CDR1 MNHNY and CDR2 SVGAGI (reference sequence). This CDR3 is 14 amino acids long. Here the CDR3 reads CASSYTRGVQPQHF. For the CDR3, the DNA is TGTGCCAGCAGTTACACTCGGGGGGTCCAGCCCCAGCATTTT.

In nucleotides, the CDR3 is TGTGCCAGCTCACCAATCGGTGGCCCAGGGGGCAGTGAGCAGTACTTC. It codes for CASSPIGGPGGSEQYF. The chain employs TRBV18 and TRBJ2-5; 8 nucleotides agree with TRBD1. The CDR3 runs 16 residues. CDR1 and CDR2 from the germline V gene are KGHSH and LQKENI. The V gene end was trimmed by 2 bases and the J gene end by 11 bases; junction bases not matched to a gene: 16.

About this clonotype itself: The junction differs from germline at one of its ends, possibly a read error. The CDR3 loop is CASGQVEGREQYF. The DNA for the CDR3 is TGCGCCAGCGGCCAAGTGGAGGGACGCGAGCAGTACTTC. The chain links TRBV4-3 to TRBJ2-5; maybe TRBD2 (6 bases). The end of the DNA aligns better with TRBJ2-7, so the J call may be wrong. The CDR3 contains 13 residues. The V gene's germline CDR1 is LGHNA and CDR2 YSLEER.

This clonotype was counted only a few times. This CDR3 is CASSLGTELTSTDTQYF. CDR3 DNA: TGTGCCAGCAGTTTGGGGACAGAACTTACTAGCACAGATACGCAGTATTTT. The V and J genes are TRBV27 and TRBJ2-3, with 7 bases lining up with TRBD1. J gave up 0 bases and V 3 bases, and 9 bases lay outside the gene matches. CDR3 length: 17 amino acids. CDR1 MNHEY and CDR2 SMNVEV come from the germline V gene (reference sequence).

V is TRBV7-9 and J is TRBJ1-3, with D uncertain. This CDR3 has 13 residues. Trimming left V 7 bases short and J 2 bases short, with 9 bases between. Germline V gives CDR1 SEHNR, CDR2 FQNEAQ (reference sequence). The CDR3 region is CASTRGTGNTIYF. DNA of the CDR3: TGTGCCAGCACCCGGGGTACTGGAAACACCATATATTTT.

This rearrangement joins TRBV27 to TRBJ2-5, with 9 bases lining up with TRBD2. Trimming at V came to 1 base and at J to 5 bases, leaving 11 bases not matched to a gene. Germline CDR1 reads MNHEY; CDR2 reads SMNVEV (reference sequence). The CDR3 has 17 residues. This chain's CDR3 is CASSLYPSASGVETQYF. The CDR3 nucleotides read TGTGCCAGCAGTTTATATCCCTCAGCTAGCGGGGTGGAGACCCAGTACTTC.

There are a few counts of this clonotype. The V and J genes are TRBV7-2 and TRBJ2-1; 11 bases are shared with TRBD2. Trimming took 5 bases from V and 4 from J; bases not matched to a gene: 7. There are 16 residues in the CDR3. Germline CDR1 SGHTA, CDR2 FQGNSA. The DNA for the CDR3 is TGTGCCAGCAGCACAGGACTAGCGGGCTCATACAATGAGCAGTTCTTC. Its protein is CASSTGLAGSYNEQFF.

The chain employs TRBV18 and TRBJ2-1; 11 bases align to TRBD2. Germline V gene lookup returns CDR1 KGHSH and CDR2 LQKENI. This CDR3 comprises 16 residues. V lost 6 bases, J lost 3 bases, and 7 bases stayed unmatched. Written as DNA, the CDR3 is TGTGCCAGCTCCCAACTAGCGGGGGTTCTCTACAATGAGCAGTTCTTC. Amino acids: CASSQLAGVLYNEQFF.

This clonotype has only a few counts. The chain has TRBV6-5 and TRBJ2-1; D call uncertain. The CDR3 runs to 11 residues. The V end was cut by 6 bases, the J end by 8 bases, with 8 bases between. The V gene's germline CDR1 is MNHEY and CDR2 SVGAGI. The CDR3: CASRGRYEQFF. CDR3 DNA sequence: TGTGCCAGCAGGGGAAGGTATGAGCAGTTCTTC.

This clonotype occurred many times. CDR3 region: CASSWADTQYF. In DNA, the CDR3 is TGTGCCAGCAGTTGGGCGGATACGCAGTATTTT. This sequence joins TRBV6-5 and TRBJ2-3; D not certain. V gave up 4 bases and J gave up 6 bases, with 5 bases separating them. The germline V gene has CDR1 MNHEY and CDR2 SVGAGI. The CDR3 sequence is 11 residues long.

This sequence joins TRBV28 and TRBJ1-3, with 8 bases aligning to TRBD1. V lost 7 bases, J lost 3 bases, and 11 bases stayed unmatched. Germline CDR1 MDHEN, CDR2 SYDVKM. The CDR3 runs to 16 residues. The CDR3 here is CASTPAGTGFGNTIYF. The CDR3 DNA follows: TGTGCCAGCACCCCGGCCGGGACAGGCTTTGGAAACACCATATATTTT.

A note on this clonotype: This may arise from a read error, as a much more abundant clone is one base away. This chain uses TRBV21-1 with TRBJ1-6; the table's D call TRBD1 went unverified against the DNA. TRBV21-1 is designated a pseudogene. The CDR3 has 17 residues. The CDR3 nucleotides read TGTGCCAGCGGCAGACGACAGGGAAGCTCCTATAATTCACCCCTCCACTTT. Its translation: CASGRRQGSSYNSPLHF.

This clonotype appeared a few times. V and J are TRBV7-2 and TRBJ1-1, with D hard to call. Germline CDR1 is SGHTA and CDR2 is FQGNSA. The CDR3 runs to 15 residues. The germline V and J ends were trimmed by 4 bases and 3 bases, with 15 bases remaining between them. The CDR3 coding sequence is TGTGCCAGCAGCTACAAGAGAGGGATAGACACTGAAGCTTTCTTT. It codes for CASSYKRGIDTEAFF.